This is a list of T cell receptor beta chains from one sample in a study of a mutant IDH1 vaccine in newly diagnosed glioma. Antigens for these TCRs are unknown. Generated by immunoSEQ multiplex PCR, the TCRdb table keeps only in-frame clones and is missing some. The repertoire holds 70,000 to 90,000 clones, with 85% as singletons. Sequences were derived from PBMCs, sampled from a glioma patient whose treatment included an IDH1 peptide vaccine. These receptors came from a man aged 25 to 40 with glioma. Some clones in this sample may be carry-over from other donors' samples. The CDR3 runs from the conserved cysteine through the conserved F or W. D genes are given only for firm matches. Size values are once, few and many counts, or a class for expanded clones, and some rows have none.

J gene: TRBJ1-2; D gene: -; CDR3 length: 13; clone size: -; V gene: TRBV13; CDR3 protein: CASSDTGNYGYTF; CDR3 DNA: TGTGCCAGCAGCGATACAGGGAACTATGGCTACACCTTC
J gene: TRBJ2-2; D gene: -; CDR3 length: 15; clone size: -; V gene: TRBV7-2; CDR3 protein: CASSTSGLPGGELFF; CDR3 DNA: TGTGCCAGCAGCACATCGGGTTTGCCTGGCGGGGAGCTGTTTTTT
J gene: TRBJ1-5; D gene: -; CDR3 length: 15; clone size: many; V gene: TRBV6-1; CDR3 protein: CASTRGGTSNQPQHF; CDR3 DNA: TGTGCCAGCACAAGGGGCGGAACTAGCAATCAGCCCCAGCATTTT
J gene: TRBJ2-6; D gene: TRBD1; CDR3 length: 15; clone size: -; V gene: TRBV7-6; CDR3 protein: CASSIAHRGPGVLTF; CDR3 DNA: TGTGCCAGCAGCATCGCCCACAGGGGCCCGGGAGTCCTGACTTTC
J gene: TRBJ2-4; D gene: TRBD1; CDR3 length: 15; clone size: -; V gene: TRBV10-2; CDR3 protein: CASSESTGVKNIQYF; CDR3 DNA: TGCGCCAGCAGTGAGTCGACAGGGGTCAAAAACATTCAGTACTTC
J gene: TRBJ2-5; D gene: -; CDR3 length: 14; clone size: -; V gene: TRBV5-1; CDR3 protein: CASSPSGLQETQYF; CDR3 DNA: TGCGCCAGCAGCCCGAGCGGATTACAAGAGACCCAGTACTTC
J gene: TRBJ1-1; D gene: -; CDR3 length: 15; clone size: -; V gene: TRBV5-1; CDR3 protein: CASSLAGRRNTEAFF; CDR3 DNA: TGCGCCAGCAGCTTGGCGGGACGGAGGAACACTGAAGCTTTCTTT
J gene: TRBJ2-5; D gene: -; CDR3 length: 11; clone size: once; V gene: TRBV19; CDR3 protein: CASSREETQYF; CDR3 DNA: TGTGCCAGTAGCCGCGAAGAGACCCAGTACTTC
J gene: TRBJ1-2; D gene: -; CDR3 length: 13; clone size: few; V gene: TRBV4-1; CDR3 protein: CASSLQGHYGYTF; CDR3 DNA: TGCGCCAGCAGCCTTCAGGGTCACTATGGCTACACCTTC
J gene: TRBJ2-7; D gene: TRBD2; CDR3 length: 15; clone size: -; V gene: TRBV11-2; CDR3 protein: CASSVTSGMSYEQYF; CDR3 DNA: TGTGCCAGCAGCGTGACTAGCGGGATGTCCTACGAGCAGTACTTC
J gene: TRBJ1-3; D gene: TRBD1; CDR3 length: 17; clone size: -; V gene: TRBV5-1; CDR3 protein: CASSLNGQGGSGNTIYF; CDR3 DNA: TGCGCCAGCAGCTTAAACGGACAGGGAGGGTCTGGAAACACCATATATTTT
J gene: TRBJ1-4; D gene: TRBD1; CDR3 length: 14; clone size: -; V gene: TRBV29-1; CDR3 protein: CSVSRTGTNEKLFF; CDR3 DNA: TGCAGCGTTTCCCGGACAGGGACTAATGAAAAACTGTTTTTT
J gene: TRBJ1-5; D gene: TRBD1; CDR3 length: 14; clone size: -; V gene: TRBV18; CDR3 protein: CASSPRGQNQPQHF; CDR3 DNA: TGTGCCAGCTCACCTCGGGGACAGAATCAGCCCCAGCATTTT
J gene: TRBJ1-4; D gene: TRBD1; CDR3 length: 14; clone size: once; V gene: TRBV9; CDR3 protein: CASSVNRGNEKLFF; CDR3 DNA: TGTGCCAGCAGCGTTAACAGGGGGAATGAAAAACTGTTTTTT
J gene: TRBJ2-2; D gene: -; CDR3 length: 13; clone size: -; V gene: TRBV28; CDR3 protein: CAIRGPHTGELFF; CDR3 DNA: TGTGCCATCCGGGGACCGCACACCGGGGAGCTGTTTTTT
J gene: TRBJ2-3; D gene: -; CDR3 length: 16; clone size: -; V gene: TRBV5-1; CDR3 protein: CASSTDPGYGTDTQYF; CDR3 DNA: TGCGCCAGCAGCACGGATCCGGGCTACGGCACAGATACGCAGTATTTT
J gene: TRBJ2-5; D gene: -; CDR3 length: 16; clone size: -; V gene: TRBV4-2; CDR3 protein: CASSQDLGALGETQYF; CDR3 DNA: TGTGCCAGCAGCCAAGATCTCGGGGCTCTCGGAGAGACCCAGTACTTC
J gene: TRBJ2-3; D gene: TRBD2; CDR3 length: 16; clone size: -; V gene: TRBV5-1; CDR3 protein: CASSLRLAGQTDTQYF; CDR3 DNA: TGCGCCAGCAGCTTGCGACTAGCGGGACAAACAGATACGCAGTATTTT
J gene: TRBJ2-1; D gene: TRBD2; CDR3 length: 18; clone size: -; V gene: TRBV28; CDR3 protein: CASSLRTSGGLAYNEQFF; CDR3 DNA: TGTGCCAGCAGTCTAAGGACTAGCGGGGGCTTGGCTTACAATGAGCAGTTCTTC
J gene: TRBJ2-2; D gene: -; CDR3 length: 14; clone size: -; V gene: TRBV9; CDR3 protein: CASSVVANAGELFF; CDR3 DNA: TGTGCCAGCAGCGTCGTCGCTAACGCCGGGGAGCTGTTTTTT
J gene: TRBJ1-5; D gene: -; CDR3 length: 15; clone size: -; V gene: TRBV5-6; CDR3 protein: CASSPGRDGNQPQHF; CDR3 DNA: TGTGCCAGCAGCCCCGGAAGGGACGGCAATCAGCCCCAGCATTTT
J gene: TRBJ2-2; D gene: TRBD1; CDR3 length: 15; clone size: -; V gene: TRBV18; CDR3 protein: CASSPGQVATGELFF; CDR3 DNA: TGTGCCAGCTCTCCGGGACAGGTGGCCACCGGGGAGCTGTTTTTT
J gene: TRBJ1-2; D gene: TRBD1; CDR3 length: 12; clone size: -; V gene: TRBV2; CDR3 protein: CARRQGAYGYTF; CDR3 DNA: TGTGCCAGAAGACAGGGAGCCTATGGCTACACCTTC
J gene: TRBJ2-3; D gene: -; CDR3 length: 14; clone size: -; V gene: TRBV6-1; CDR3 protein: CASRSYGSADTQYF; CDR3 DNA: TGTGCCAGCAGGTCCTATGGGAGCGCAGATACGCAGTATTTT
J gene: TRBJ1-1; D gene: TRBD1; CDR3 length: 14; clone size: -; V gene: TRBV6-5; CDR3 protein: CASSHTPRDREAFF; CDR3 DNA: TGTGCCAGCAGCCACACACCTCGGGACAGAGAAGCTTTCTTT
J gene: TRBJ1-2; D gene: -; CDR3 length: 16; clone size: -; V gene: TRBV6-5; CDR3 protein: CASSFRPGDLPYGYTF; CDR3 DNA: TGTGCCAGCAGTTTCCGTCCGGGGGACCTCCCCTATGGCTACACCTTC